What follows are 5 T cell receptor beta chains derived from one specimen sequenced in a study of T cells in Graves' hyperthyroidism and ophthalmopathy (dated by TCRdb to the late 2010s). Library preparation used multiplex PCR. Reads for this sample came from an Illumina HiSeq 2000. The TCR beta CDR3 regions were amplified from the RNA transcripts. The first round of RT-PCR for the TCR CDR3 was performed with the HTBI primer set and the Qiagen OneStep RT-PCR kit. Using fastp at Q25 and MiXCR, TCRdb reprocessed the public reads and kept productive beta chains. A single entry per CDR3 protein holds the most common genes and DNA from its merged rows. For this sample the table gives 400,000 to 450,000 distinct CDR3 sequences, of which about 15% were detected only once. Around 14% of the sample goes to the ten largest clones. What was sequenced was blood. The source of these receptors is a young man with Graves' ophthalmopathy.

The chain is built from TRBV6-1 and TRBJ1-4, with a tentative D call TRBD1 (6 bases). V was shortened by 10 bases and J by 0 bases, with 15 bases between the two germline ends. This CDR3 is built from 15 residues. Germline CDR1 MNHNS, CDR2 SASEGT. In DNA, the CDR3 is TGTGCCAACATCCCAAGGGGGACAACTAATGAAAAACTGTTTTTT. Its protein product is CANIPRGTTNEKLFF.

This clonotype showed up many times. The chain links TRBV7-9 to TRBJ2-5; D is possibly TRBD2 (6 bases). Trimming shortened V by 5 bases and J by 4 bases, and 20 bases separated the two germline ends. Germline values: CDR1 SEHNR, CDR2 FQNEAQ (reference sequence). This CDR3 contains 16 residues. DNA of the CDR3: TGTGCCAGCAGCCTTCCTCCTAGCGCTTGGGGAGAGACCCAGTACTTC. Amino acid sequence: CASSLPPSAWGETQYF. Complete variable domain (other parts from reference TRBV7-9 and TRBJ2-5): DTGVSQNPRHKITKRGQNVTFRCDPISEHNRLYWYRQTLGQGPEFLTYFQNEAQLEKSRLLSDRFSAERPKGSFSTLEIQRTEQGDSAMYLCASSLPPSAWGETQYFGPGTRLLVL.

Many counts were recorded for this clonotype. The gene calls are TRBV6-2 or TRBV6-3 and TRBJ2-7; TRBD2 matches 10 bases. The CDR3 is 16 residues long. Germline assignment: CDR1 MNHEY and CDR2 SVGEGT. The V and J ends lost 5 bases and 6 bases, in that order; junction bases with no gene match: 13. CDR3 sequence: CASSPAAAGGFSEQYF. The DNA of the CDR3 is TGTGCCAGCAGTCCCGCGGCAGCGGGAGGGTTCTCCGAGCAGTACTTC.

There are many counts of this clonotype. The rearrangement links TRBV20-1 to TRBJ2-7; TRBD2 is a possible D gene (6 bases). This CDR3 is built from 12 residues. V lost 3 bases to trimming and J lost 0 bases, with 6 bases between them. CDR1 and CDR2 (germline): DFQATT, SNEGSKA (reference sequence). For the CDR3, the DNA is TGCAGTGCTAGCGGGGGCTCCTACGAGCAGTACTTC. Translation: CSASGGSYEQYF.

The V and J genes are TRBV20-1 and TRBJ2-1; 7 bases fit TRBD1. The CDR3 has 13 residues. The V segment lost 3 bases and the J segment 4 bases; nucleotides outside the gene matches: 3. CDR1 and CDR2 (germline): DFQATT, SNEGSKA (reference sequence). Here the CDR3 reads CSARAGGYNEQFF. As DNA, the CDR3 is TGCAGTGCTAGGGCAGGGGGTTACAATGAGCAGTTCTTC.